The 29 T cell receptor beta chains in this list originate from one sample, sequenced in a study of T-cell reconstitution after alpha-beta-depleted transplantation in children. For TCRbeta, the library was prepared with unique molecular identifiers. TCRdb fed the PCR reads into MiXCR, producing one record per CDR3 protein. The data show fewer than 250,000 distinct CDR3 sequences, about a sixth seen once. The sample here was PBMCs, mostly from graft donor cells, taken 360 days after TCRalphabeta/CD19-depleted stem cell transplant. Source of these receptors: a male patient between 2 and 10 years old who had a stem cell transplant for acute lymphoblastic leukemia, so the T cells may come from the graft donor.

The chain carries TRBV7-2 and TRBJ2-2, with D unclear. This CDR3 spans 15 amino acids. Per the germline V gene, CDR1 is SGHTA and CDR2 is FQGNSA. V gave up 2 bases and J gave up 3 bases, with 10 bases separating them. CDR3 sequence: CASSLKAGYTGELFF. Written as DNA, the CDR3 is TGTGCCAGCAGCTTAAAGGCAGGCTACACCGGGGAGCTGTTTTTT.

This clonotype turned up a few times. The J gene is TRBJ2-3, the V gene TRBV15, with 9 bases aligning to TRBD2. In germline, CDR1 is LNHNV, CDR2 YYDKDF (reference sequence). V lost 1 base to trimming and J lost 6 bases; unmatched junction nucleotides: 5. This CDR3 has 15 residues. CDR3 in DNA: TGTGCCACCAGCAGAGTGGCGGGGGGGCTGGATACGCAGTATTTT. The encoded protein is CATSRVAGGLDTQYF.

This clonotype was picked up a small number of times. This chain uses TRBV7-9 with TRBJ1-3, with unresolved D. V was trimmed by 5 bases and J by 0 bases, leaving 11 bases between them. The CDR3 is 15 amino acids. CDR1 is SEHNR, CDR2 FQNEAQ, per germline (reference sequence). CDR3 region: CASSADWSSGNTIYF. CDR3 DNA sequence: TGTGCCAGCAGCGCAGACTGGAGCTCTGGAAACACCATATATTTT.

This clonotype was observed a few times. The CDR3: CSARPGDWQETQYF. DNA of the CDR3: TGCAGTGCTAGACCGGGGGATTGGCAAGAGACCCAGTACTTC. This sequence joins TRBV20-1 and TRBJ2-5; weak D call: TRBD2 (6 bases). Germline values: CDR1 DFQATT, CDR2 SNEGSKA (reference sequence). The CDR3 length is 14 residues. Trimming cost V 2 bases and J 2 bases, with 12 bases left between them.

This clonotype was seen only a few times. The V and J genes are TRBV7-9 and TRBJ2-6; 11 bases match TRBD1. The CDR3 loop spans 17 amino acids. From germline, CDR1 is SEHNR and CDR2 FQNEAQ (reference sequence). Trimming cost V 5 bases and J 2 bases; bases outside gene matches: 5. CDR3 residues: CASSGDRGIPGANVLTF. The CDR3 nucleotides are TGTGCCAGCAGCGGGGACAGGGGGATTCCTGGGGCCAACGTCCTGACTTTC.

The chain uses TRBV7-2 and TRBJ2-6; perhaps TRBD1 as D (5 bases). This CDR3 is built from 15 residues. CDR1 and CDR2 (germline): SGHTA, FQGNSA. With 5 bases removed from V and 2 bases from J, the gap between germline ends came to 10 bases. CDR3 DNA: TGTGCCAGCAGCCCGACAGTAGCTGGGGCCAACGTCCTGACTTTC. The encoded protein is CASSPTVAGANVLTF.

This clonotype has a handful of counts. The gene calls are TRBV30 and TRBJ2-1; the D gene is possibly TRBD1 (6 bases). The CDR3 runs 15 residues. Germline V gives CDR1 GTSNPN, CDR2 SVGIG (reference sequence). Trimming shortened V by 2 bases and J by 0 bases, and 11 bases separated the two germline ends. This CDR3 reads CAWSTADSSYNEQFF. DNA of the CDR3: TGTGCCTGGAGTACGGCGGACAGCTCCTACAATGAGCAGTTCTTC.

This clonotype has a handful of counts. The genes are TRBV20-1 and TRBJ1-1; D is unclear. V was trimmed by 7 bases and J by 3 bases, leaving 3 bases between them. The CDR3 is made up of 9 amino acids. Per the germline V gene, CDR1 is DFQATT and CDR2 is SNEGSKA (reference sequence). This CDR3 reads CSGDTEAFF. Here the CDR3 DNA reads TGCAGTGGGGACACTGAAGCTTTCTTT.

There are a few counts of this clonotype. This sequence joins TRBV20-1 and TRBJ2-2, with 10 bases lining up with TRBD2. Per germline, CDR1 DFQATT and CDR2 SNEGSKA (reference sequence). The CDR3 runs to 16 residues. The trim removed 3 bases at V and 0 bases at J, leaving 4 bases unmatched. DNA of the CDR3: TGCAGTGCTAGGGGGCTAGCGGGGGCGAACACCGGGGAGCTGTTTTTT. Translation: CSARGLAGANTGELFF.

This clonotype turned up a few times. V is TRBV5-6 and J is TRBJ1-2; a possible D gene is TRBD1 (6 bases). CDR3 length: 14 amino acids. With 0 bases removed from V and 4 bases from J, the gap between germline ends came to 10 bases. CDR1 is SGHDT, CDR2 YYEEEE, per germline. CDR3 region: CASSLEGGSYGYTF. CDR3 nucleotide sequence: TGTGCCAGCAGCTTGGAAGGGGGGAGCTATGGCTACACCTTC.

This clonotype was found many times. The chain uses TRBV4-2 and TRBJ2-1, with 7 bases matching TRBD1. CDR3 length: 19 amino acids. Unmatched junction bases numbered 22, after V lost 6 bases and J lost 5 bases. Germline V gene sequence: CDR1 LGHNA, CDR2 YNFKEQ. CDR3 DNA sequence: TGTGCCAGCAGTCCTGCCCTTCGGATGGGGGACAGACTTAACAATGAGCAGTTCTTC. This codes for CASSPALRMGDRLNNEQFF.

The J gene is TRBJ2-7, the V gene TRBV18; perhaps TRBD1 as D (6 bases). Trimming took off 3 bases at V and 0 bases at J, with 12 bases between the two ends. Germline CDR1 KGHSH, CDR2 LQKENI. The CDR3 is 15 residues long. CDR3 loop: CASSPSRGLSYEQYF. The CDR3 nucleotides are TGTGCCAGCTCACCGAGCAGGGGCCTCTCCTACGAGCAGTACTTC.

In this sample, this clonotype turned up many times. The chain employs TRBV20-1 and TRBJ1-1, with TRBD1 matching 9 bases. The trim removed 5 bases at V and 0 bases at J, leaving 7 bases unmatched. CDR1 is DFQATT, CDR2 SNEGSKA, per germline (reference sequence). The CDR3 extends over 15 amino acids. Here the CDR3 DNA reads TGCAGTGCTCCGGGACAGGGTCCAATGAACACTGAAGCTTTCTTT. It is translated as CSAPGQGPMNTEAFF.

The chain uses TRBV4-1 and TRBJ1-2, with 7 bases aligning to TRBD1. The CDR3 extends over 16 amino acids. The germline CDR1 and CDR2 sequences are MGHRA and YSYEKL. V dropped 3 bases and J dropped 0; count of bases not matched to a gene: 7. The DNA for the CDR3 is TGCGCCAGCAGCCAGGCACAGGGGTTAGCTAACTATGGCTACACCTTC. Its protein product is CASSQAQGLANYGYTF.

This clonotype was recorded at least ten times. The J gene is TRBJ1-1, the V gene TRBV5-1; TRBD1 is a possible D gene (6 bases). CDR3 length: 13 residues. Trimming removed 5 bases from V and 3 bases from J, with 11 bases in between. CDR1 and CDR2 (germline): SGHRS, YFSETQ. The CDR3 spells CASSPRGDTEAFF. The DNA for the CDR3 is TGCGCCAGCAGTCCAAGGGGGGACACTGAAGCTTTCTTT.

The V gene is TRBV5-1, the J gene TRBJ2-7; tentative D call: TRBD1 (6 bases). The germline V and J ends were trimmed by 4 bases and 8 bases, with 13 bases remaining between them. Germline V lookup: CDR1 SGHRS, CDR2 YFSETQ. The CDR3 covers 12 residues. CDR3 nucleotide sequence: TGCGCCAGCAGCAACACAGGGAGTCAGCAGTACTTC. It yields the protein CASSNTGSQQYF.

This clonotype was observed a handful of times. This chain joins TRBV4-3 and TRBJ2-1; no clear D. In germline, CDR1 is LGHNA, CDR2 YSLEER. The CDR3 contains 15 residues. Deletions cut 1 base from V and 9 bases from J, with 16 bases between. The CDR3 DNA follows: TGCGCCAGCAGCCAAGCTTGGAGCCCCCTTCTTGAGCAGTTCTTC. Amino acids: CASSQAWSPLLEQFF.

The chain has TRBV12-3 or TRBV12-4 and TRBJ2-3; D remains unclear. V lost 6 bases to trimming and J lost 0 bases, with 7 bases between them. The CDR3 loop spans 13 amino acids. CDR3 residues: CASSQTSTDTQYF. DNA for the CDR3: TGTGCCAGCAGCCAAACTAGCACAGATACGCAGTATTTT.

Only a few counts were recorded for this clonotype. This chain connects TRBV10-2 to TRBJ2-3, with TRBD1 as a possible D gene (6 bases). Germline loops: CDR1 WSHSY, CDR2 SAAADI. The V end lost 4 bases, the J end lost 2 bases, and 10 bases lay between the germline ends. The CDR3 loop spans 14 amino acids. The CDR3 spells CASSGNRDTDTQYF. The CDR3 DNA reads TGCGCCAGCAGTGGTAACAGGGACACAGATACGCAGTATTTT.

The gene calls are TRBV6-1 and TRBJ2-2, with 11 bases identical to TRBD1. Losses at the gene ends were 5 bases for V and 3 bases for J; bases not matched to a gene: 11. Per the germline V gene, CDR1 is MNHNS and CDR2 is SASEGT. The CDR3 is made up of 18 amino acids. The CDR3 reads CASSQTGRDRGYTGELFF. CDR3 DNA sequence: TGTGCCAGCAGTCAAACAGGGAGGGACAGGGGGTACACCGGGGAGCTGTTTTTT.

In its sample, this clonotype was seen a few times. V and J are TRBV11-2 and TRBJ2-1; 7 bases are a match to TRBD2. The CDR3 covers 17 residues. V trimming: 0 bases; J trimming: 3 bases; junction bases outside the gene matches: 8. Germline values: CDR1 SGHAT, CDR2 FQNNGV. For the CDR3, the DNA is TGTGCCAGCAGCTTAGAAAAGGGGAGGGCGGTCTACAATGAGCAGTTCTTC. Its protein is CASSLEKGRAVYNEQFF.

The count of this clonotype is one. The J gene is TRBJ2-2, the V gene TRBV20-1, with 12 bases that match TRBD2. This CDR3 has 17 residues. CDR1 and CDR2 from the germline V gene are DFQATT and SNEGSKA (reference sequence). The CDR3 DNA reads TGCAGCGCGAGAGGACTAGCGGGGAACCCGAACACCGGGGAGCTGTTTTTT. Its translation: CSARGLAGNPNTGELFF.

The genes are TRBV3-1 and TRBJ1-1; a weak D match, TRBD1 (6 bases). The CDR3 is 15 residues long. Trimming took 4 bases from V and 0 from J, leaving 12 bases between them. The V gene's germline CDR1 is LGHDT and CDR2 YNNKEL (reference sequence). CDR3 loop: CASSLRTALNTEAFF. CDR3 DNA sequence: TGTGCCAGCAGCCTCCGGACAGCCCTGAACACTGAAGCTTTCTTT. The full variable domain, completed using reference TRBV3-1 and TRBJ1-1, is DTAVSQTPKYLVTQMGNDKSIKCEQNLGHDTMYWYKQDSKKFLKIMFSYNNKELIINETVPNRFSPKSPDKAHLNLHINSLELGDSAVYFCASSLRTALNTEAFFGQGTRLTVV.

The CDR3 region has the DNA TGTGCCAGCAGCTTAGCTCGGATCCAAGAGACCCAGTACTTC. Protein: CASSLARIQETQYF. The chain carries TRBV7-2 and TRBJ2-5; D remains ambiguous. Trimming took off 0 bases at V and 1 base at J, with 6 bases between the two ends. CDR1 SGHTA and CDR2 FQGNSA come from the germline V gene. CDR3 size: 14 residues.

Comment on this clonotype: At one end, the junction sequence differs from germline, possibly due to a read error. This sequence joins TRBV12-3 or TRBV12-4 and TRBJ2-1; 8 bases agree with TRBD2. The CDR3 is made up of 18 amino acids. The CDR3, as DNA: TGTGCCATCAGTTTTAGTAGCGGGGTTGCCCACTCCTACAATGAGCAGTTCTTC. This codes for CAISFSSGVAHSYNEQFF.

V gene TRBV5-1 combines with J gene TRBJ2-3; no definite D call. CDR1 and CDR2 (germline): SGHRS, YFSETQ. The V and J ends lost 0 bases and 0 bases respectively, with 8 bases between them. This CDR3 region has 15 residues. CDR3 loop: CASSLEVASTDTQYF. CDR3 DNA sequence: TGCGCCAGCAGCTTGGAGGTCGCTAGCACAGATACGCAGTATTTT.

This clonotype was counted many times. This chain joins TRBV6-1 and TRBJ2-3, with D perhaps matching TRBD1 or TRBD2 (6 bases each). This CDR3 contains 16 residues. The V and J ends lost 7 bases and 4 bases respectively, with 21 bases between them. Germline CDR1 and CDR2: MNHNS and SASEGT. The CDR3 here is CASNREDGGPADTQYF. Written as DNA, the CDR3 is TGTGCCAGCAATAGAGAGGACGGGGGCCCGGCAGATACGCAGTATTTT.

This clonotype was observed a handful of times. The chain uses TRBV5-1 and TRBJ2-2; unclear D gene. Trimming pared 7 bases from V and 4 bases from J, leaving 14 bases between. The CDR3 runs 14 residues. Germline loops: CDR1 SGHRS, CDR2 YFSETQ. The CDR3 sequence: CASRRVGGTGELFF. CDR3 DNA: TGCGCCAGCCGCCGAGTAGGTGGCACCGGGGAGCTGTTTTTT.

The rearrangement uses TRBV7-2 and TRBJ2-7; no definite D call. This CDR3 has 13 amino acids. The germline CDR1 and CDR2 sequences are SGHTA and FQGNSA. Trimming removed 5 bases at V and 2 bases at J, with 10 bases between. CDR3 residues: CASSLYLAYEQYF. In DNA, the CDR3 is TGTGCCAGCAGCCTTTACCTGGCCTACGAGCAGTACTTC. Based on the CDR3 plus reference TRBV7-2 and TRBJ2-7, the full variable domain is GAGVSQSPSNKVTEKGKDVELRCDPISGHTALYWYRQSLGQGLEFLIYFQGNSAPDKSGLPSDRFSAERTGGSVSTLTIQRTQQEDSAVYLCASSLYLAYEQYFGPGTRLTVT.